Sequencing of this T cell receptor beta chain was carried out in a study of shared clonotypes between healthy human individuals. Turning to the study itself: The donors, two women and a few men, were aged 18 to 49.

Authors' analysis steps: Filtering differed for immunoSEQ, which gave only junction sequences without quality scores. Some clones are missing from TCRdb's copy, which holds only in-frame ones; the method was immunoSEQ multiplex PCR. V, J and clone size were drawn from that table, and D and trimming were deduced from the DNA. The profile covers over 850,000 clones, with around three quarters appearing a single time and approximately 0.5% taken by the ten largest. Notes on this clone: Its antigen is currently unknown.

Germline lookup yields CDR1 SGHRS and CDR2 YFSETQ. The CDR3 contains 14 residues. V gave up 1 base and J gave up 6 bases; unmatched junction bases: 4. Study observations and caveats: Rarefaction curves obtained for sorted subsets showed sequencing incomplete despite large depth. Enrolling few donors narrowed the genetic and exposure-history diversity that was represented.

The receptor's source is a man younger than 35 in good health. Some clones in this sample may be carry-over from other donors' samples. The sequenced sample was memory CD4+ T cells from PBMCs. The sample's subset: CD45RA-negative fraction. The chain uses TRBV5-1 and TRBJ2-3, with 8 bases matching TRBD1. CDR3 loop: CASSLSGTGDTQYF. The CDR3 DNA sequence: TGCGCCAGCAGCTTGTCCGGGACAGGCGATACGCAGTATTTT. Variable domain in full (rest from reference TRBV5-1 and TRBJ2-3): KAGVTQTPRYLIKTRGQQVTLSCSPISGHRSVSWYQQTPGQGLQFLFEYFSETQRNKGNFPGRFSGRQFSNSRSEMNVSTLELGDSALYLCASSLSGTGDTQYFGPGTRLTVL.